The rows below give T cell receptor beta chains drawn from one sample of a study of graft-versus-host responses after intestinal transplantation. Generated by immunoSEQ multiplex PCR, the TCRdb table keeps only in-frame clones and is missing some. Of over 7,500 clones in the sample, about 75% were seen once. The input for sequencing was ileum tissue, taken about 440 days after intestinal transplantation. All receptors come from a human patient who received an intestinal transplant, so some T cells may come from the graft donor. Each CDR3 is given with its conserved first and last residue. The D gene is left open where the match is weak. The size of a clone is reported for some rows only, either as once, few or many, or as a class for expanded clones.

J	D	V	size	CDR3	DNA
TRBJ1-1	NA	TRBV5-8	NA	CASSFTSWQLNTEAFF	TGTGCCAGCAGCTTCACTAGCTGGCAGCTTAACACTGAAGCTTTCTTT
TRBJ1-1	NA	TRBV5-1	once	CASSLGQASGSTEAFF	TGCGCCAGCAGCTTGGGACAGGCCTCCGGTAGCACTGAAGCTTTCTTT
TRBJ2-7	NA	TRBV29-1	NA	CSVADIGGLNSYEQYF	TGCAGCGTTGCTGATATCGGCGGGCTCAACTCCTACGAGCAGTACTTC
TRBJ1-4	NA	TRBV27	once	CASSRIGLLNEKLFF	TGTGCCAGCAGTAGAATCGGCCTATTGAATGAAAAACTGTTTTTT
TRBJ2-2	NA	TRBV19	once	CASSEGRLTGELFF	TGTGCCAGTAGTGAAGGGCGTCTAACCGGGGAGCTGTTTTTT
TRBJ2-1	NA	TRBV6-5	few	CASSFGRASEQFF	TGTGCCAGTTCCTTCGGCAGGGCCAGTGAGCAGTTCTTC
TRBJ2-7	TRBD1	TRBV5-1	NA	CASSLVRGRDLYEQYF	TGCGCCAGCAGCTTAGTAAGGGGGCGAGATCTCTACGAGCAGTACTTC
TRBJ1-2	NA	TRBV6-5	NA	CASSYSILGQIYGYTF	TGTGCCAGCAGTTACTCGATCCTCGGGCAGATCTATGGCTACACCTTC
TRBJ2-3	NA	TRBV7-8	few	CASSLVQGTDTQYF	TGTGCCAGCAGCTTAGTTCAGGGCACAGATACGCAGTATTTT
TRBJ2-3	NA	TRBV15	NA	CATSREIQGGLDTQYF	TGTGCCACCAGCAGAGAAATACAGGGGGGGTTGGATACGCAGTATTTT
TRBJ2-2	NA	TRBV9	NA	CASSVGYREGLFF	TGTGCCAGCAGCGTAGGCTACCGAGAGGGGCTGTTTTTT
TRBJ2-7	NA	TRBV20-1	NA	CSAPQGLLEYF	TGCAGTGCTCCACAGGGTTTGCTGGAGTACTTC
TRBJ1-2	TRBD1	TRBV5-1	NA	CASSWTGNYGYTF	TGCGCCAGCAGCTGGACAGGGAACTATGGCTACACCTTC
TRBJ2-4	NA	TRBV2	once	CASVRSLAKNIQYF	TGTGCCAGCGTAAGGAGCCTAGCCAAAAACATTCAGTACTTC
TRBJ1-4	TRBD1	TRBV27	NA	CASSTAGTGGGKLFF	TGTGCCAGCAGCACGGCCGGGACAGGGGGCGGTAAACTGTTTTTT
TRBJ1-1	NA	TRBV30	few	CAWRWTEGWDTEAFF	TGTGCCTGGAGGTGGACAGAGGGGTGGGACACTGAAGCTTTCTTT
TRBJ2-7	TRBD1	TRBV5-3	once	CARSLGQGTYEQYF	TGTGCCAGAAGCTTGGGACAGGGGACCTACGAGCAGTACTTC
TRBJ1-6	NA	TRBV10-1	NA	CASTRRLAYNSPLHF	TGCGCCAGCACACGACGCCTAGCCTATAATTCACCCCTCCACTTT
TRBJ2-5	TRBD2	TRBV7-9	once	CASTLIAGEETQYF	TGTGCCAGCACCCTAATAGCGGGGGAAGAGACCCAGTACTTC
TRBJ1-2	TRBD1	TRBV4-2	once	CASSQDLQGAVGYTF	TGTGCCAGCAGCCAAGATCTGCAGGGGGCGGTGGGCTACACCTTC
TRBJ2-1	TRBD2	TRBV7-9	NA	CASSAIWTSGGNEQFF	TGTGCCAGCAGCGCTATATGGACTAGCGGGGGAAATGAGCAGTTCTTC
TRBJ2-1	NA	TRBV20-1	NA	CSAPDGIWEFF	TGCAGTGCACCAGACGGCATTTGGGAGTTCTTC
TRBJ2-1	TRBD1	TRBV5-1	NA	CASSSQGGEQFF	TGCGCCAGCAGCTCACAGGGGGGTGAGCAGTTCTTC
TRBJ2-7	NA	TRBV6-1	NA	CASSEEPGVYEQYF	TGTGCCAGCAGTGAAGAGCCGGGGGTCTACGAGCAGTACTTC
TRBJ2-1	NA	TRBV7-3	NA	CASSFGTANYNEQFF	TGTGCCAGCAGCTTCGGGACGGCCAACTACAATGAGCAGTTCTTC
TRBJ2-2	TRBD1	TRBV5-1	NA	CASSLVGTGAISGELFF	TGCGCCAGCAGCTTGGTAGGGACAGGGGCGATCTCCGGGGAGCTGTTTTTT
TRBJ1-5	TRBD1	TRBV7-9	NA	CASSLAEGRDRNQPQHF	TGTGCCAGCAGCTTAGCAGAGGGCAGGGACAGAAATCAGCCCCAGCATTTT